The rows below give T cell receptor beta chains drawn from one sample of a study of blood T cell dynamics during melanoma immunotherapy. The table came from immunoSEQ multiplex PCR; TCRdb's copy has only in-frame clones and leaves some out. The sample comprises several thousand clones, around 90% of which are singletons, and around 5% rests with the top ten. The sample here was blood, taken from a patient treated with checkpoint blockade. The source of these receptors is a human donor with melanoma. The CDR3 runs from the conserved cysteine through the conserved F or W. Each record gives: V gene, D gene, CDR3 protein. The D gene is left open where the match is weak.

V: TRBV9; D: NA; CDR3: CASSVEGGRAREQYF
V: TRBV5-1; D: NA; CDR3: CASSWERGGRETQYF
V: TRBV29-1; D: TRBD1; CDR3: CSATTGGANTEAFF
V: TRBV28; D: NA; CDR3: CASSLNGGGQPQHF
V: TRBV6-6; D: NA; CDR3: CASSDRAGMGTQYF
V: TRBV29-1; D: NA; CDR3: CSVELGIREGHPNTEAFF
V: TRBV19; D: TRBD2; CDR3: CASSTSGSTGELFF
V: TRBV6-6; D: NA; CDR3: CASSWGEVGGYTF
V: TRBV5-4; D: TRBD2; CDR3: CASTPGGSTDTQYF
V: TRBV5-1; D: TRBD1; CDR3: CASNPTGAIDTQYF
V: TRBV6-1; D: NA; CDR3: CASSDDISGANVLTF
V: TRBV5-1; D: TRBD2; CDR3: CASSLGRTSGGQDTQYF
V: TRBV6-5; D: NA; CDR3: CASSYWPLSYNEQFF
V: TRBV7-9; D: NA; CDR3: CASSLAGGAIGEKLFF
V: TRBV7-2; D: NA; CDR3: CASSLGWGNYGYTF
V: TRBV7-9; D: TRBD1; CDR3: CASSMSTGGFGDTQYF
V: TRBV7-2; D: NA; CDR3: CASSLVLAGELFF
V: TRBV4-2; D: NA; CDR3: CASSQVIAGPDVRPYEQYF
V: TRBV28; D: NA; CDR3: CASSEWGNYGYTF
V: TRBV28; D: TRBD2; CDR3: CASSLVAAGGYNEQFF
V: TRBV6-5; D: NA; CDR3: CASRSHVRSYEQYF
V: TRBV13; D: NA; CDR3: CASSLRTSTGELFF
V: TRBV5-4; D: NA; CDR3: CASSPDSFPIEGYEQYF
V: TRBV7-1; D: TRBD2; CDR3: CASSFPSGGALGFQYF
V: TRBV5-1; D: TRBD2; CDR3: CASSLWTSGSTDTQYF
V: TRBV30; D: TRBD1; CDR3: CASQGQSGETQYF
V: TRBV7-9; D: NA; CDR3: CASSLVGGREETQYF
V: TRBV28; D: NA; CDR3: CASSLGFSGGFYEYPLEQYF
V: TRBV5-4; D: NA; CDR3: CASSWGYEQYF
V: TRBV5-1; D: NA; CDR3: CASSLGAGPLAQYF
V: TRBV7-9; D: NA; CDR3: CASSTEEKQFF
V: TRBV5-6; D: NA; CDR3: CASSTRTAVGNQPQHF
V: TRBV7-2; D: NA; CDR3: CASSSAPLEQYF
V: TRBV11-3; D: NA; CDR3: CASSQAAMAGLEKLFF
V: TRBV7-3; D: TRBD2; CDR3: CASKVGGASYEQYF
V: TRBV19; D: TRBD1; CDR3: CASSIMGQNQETQYF
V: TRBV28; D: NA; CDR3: CAIQDSARDIQYF